The 8 T cell receptor beta chains below come from one sample, sequenced in a study of tumor-infiltrating lymphocytes in primary liver carcinoma. The input was 500 ng total RNA; TCR beta cDNA was made from it with a constant-region primer. The TCR beta library was amplified through three nested multiplex PCR rounds in a modified ARM-PCR procedure. Researchers ran the first two PCR rounds for roughly 11 cycles each with TRBV1-TRBV30 forward primers and a C-beta reverse primer. A single record per CDR3 protein comes from TCRdb applying MiXCR to the multiplex PCR reads. This sample has approximately 100,000 distinct CDR3 sequences, with about 63% found just once. Without any cell sorting, about 19-30 mg of bulk tissue yielded co-extracted RNA and DNA. Input material: liver tumor tissue from sampling region 2. Subset: tumor region T2, inferior pole. The receptors here all came from a woman in her sixties or seventies with primary liver carcinoma and hepatitis B virus infection.

Note on this clonotype: The CDR3 does not end in the conserved phenylalanine or tryptophan, so this is likely a read error. The DNA is left out, because the CDR3 cannot be placed on it with certainty; the CDR3 is given as TCRdb lists it. J is TRBJ2-1 and V is TRBV11-2; the table's D gene call, TRBD1, was not cross checked with the DNA. The CDR3 region is 17 residues in length, termini included. Germline V CDR1 and CDR2: SGHAT, FQNNGV. This CDR3 is CASSLTHGLGYRGEQLS.

This clonotype came up once. The conserved closing phenylalanine or tryptophan is absent in this CDR3, likely reflecting a read error. The rearrangement links TRBV12-3 or TRBV12-4 to TRBJ1-1; tentatively, D is TRBD1 (6 bases). V shed 6 bases and J shed 3 bases, with 17 bases lying between them. This CDR3 has 15 amino acids. CDR3 DNA sequence: TGTGCCAGCAGCCAGAAGGGGCAGGGGTACACTGAAGCTTTCGTT. Translation: CASSQKGQGYTEAFV.

Notes on this clonotype: A junction end diverges from the germline sequence, so it may reflect a read error. The CDR3 nucleotides are TGTGCCGGCAGCTTAGGCAGGCCAGCGGGGAACACCGGGGAGCTGTTTTTT. As protein: CAGSLGRPAGNTGELFF. The chain employs TRBV11-3 and TRBJ2-2, with TRBD2 as a possible D gene (6 bases). Germline-derived CDR1 and CDR2 are SGHNT and YENEEA. The CDR3 is made up of 17 amino acids.

The rearrangement joins TRBV11-2 to TRBJ2-3; the D gene is possibly TRBD2 (5 bases). This CDR3 is built from 13 residues. Germline-derived CDR1 and CDR2 are SGHAT and FQNNGV. Trimming took 11 bases from V and 11 from J, leaving 23 bases between them. CDR3 loop: CAGNLRRGNMQYF. CDR3 bases: TGTGCCGGCAACCTGCGACGAGGGAATATGCAGTATTTT.

This clonotype has just a few counts. This may be a read error: a much more frequent sequence differs by one nucleotide. The rearrangement links TRBV5-1 to TRBJ1-2; D might be TRBD1 (5 bases). Germline-derived CDR1 and CDR2 are SGHRS and YFSETQ. The CDR3 spans 13 residues. This CDR3 reads CASNLGPGNGYTF. The DNA for the CDR3 is TGCGCCAGCAACTTGGGACCTGGGAATGGCTACACCTTC.

In its sample, this clonotype is medium-sized. The chain joins TRBV11-2 to TRBJ2-1, with 13 bases matching TRBD2. V lost 5 bases, J lost 4 bases, and 5 bases stayed unmatched. The CDR3 covers 16 residues. Germline lookup yields CDR1 SGHAT and CDR2 FQNNGV. DNA of the CDR3: TGTGCCAGCAGCCCAACGACTAGCGGGGGGTACAATGAGCAGTTCTTC. Encoded protein: CASSPTTSGGYNEQFF.

A note on this clonotype: A read error may account for a junction end that differs from germline. The chain joins TRBV7-9 to TRBJ2-1, with D perhaps TRBD1 or TRBD2 (5 bases each). The CDR3 covers 15 residues. The germline V gene has CDR1 SEHNR and CDR2 FQNEAQ (reference sequence). Here the CDR3 reads CASNLTGTLCNEQFF. The CDR3 coding sequence is TGTGCCAGCAACTTAACCGGGACGCTGTGCAATGAGCAGTTCTTC.

The chain recombines TRBV5-1 with TRBJ2-1; D is unclear. V was pared by 3 bases and J by 10 bases, with 17 bases between. Germline CDR1 is SGHRS and CDR2 is YFSETQ. This CDR3 region has 14 residues. The CDR3 spells CASSSLIGGNEQFF. CDR3 in DNA: TGCGCCAGCAGCTCCCTAATAGGCGGCAACGAGCAGTTCTTC.